These T cell receptor beta chains were read from a single sample in a study of T cell clonotyping in hematopoietic cell transplantation. Here immunoSEQ multiplex PCR was the method, and the copy in TCRdb shows in-frame clones only, minus some. In the table there are about 12,000 clones, roughly four fifths of which are singletons. Sequences were derived from PBMCs, sampled 100 days after allogeneic stem cell transplant. Receptor source: a female patient in her thirties or forties who had an allogeneic stem cell transplant from a related donor, so T cells may come from the graft donor. Some clones in this sample may be carry-over from other donors' samples. Each CDR3 is given with its conserved first and last residue. A D gene is named only where the DNA matches it firmly. A clone size is listed for some rows: how often the clone was seen (once, few, many), or a class if it is expanded.

>-|-|TRBJ2-7|15|TRBV4-1
TGCGCCAGCAGCCAAGGACAGGCCAGGTCCTACGAGCAGTACTTC
CASSQGQARSYEQYF
>-|-|TRBJ2-1|15|TRBV11-3
TGTGCCAGCAGCTCTAATAGCGGCTCCTACAATGAGCAGTTCTTC
CASSSNSGSYNEQFF
>TRBD1|-|TRBJ1-2|14|TRBV5-4
TGTGCCAGCAGCCAGGGGACAGAATCCTATGGCTACACCTTC
CASSQGTESYGYTF
>TRBD2|-|TRBJ2-7|14|TRBV19
TGTGCCAGTAGGAAGACTAGCGCGCCCTACGAGCAGTACTTC
CASRKTSAPYEQYF
>TRBD1|-|TRBJ2-7|16|TRBV14
TGTGCCAGCAGCCCCCGCCTCGGGACAGGGTTATACGAGCAGTACTTC
CASSPRLGTGLYEQYF
>-|-|TRBJ2-7|12|TRBV29-1
TGCAGCGTTGTCAGGGAGAACTACGAGCAGTACTTC
CSVVRENYEQYF
>-|few|TRBJ2-1|13|TRBV5-6
TGTGCCAGCAGCTTGGACAGCCCCAATGAGCAGTTCTTC
CASSLDSPNEQFF
>-|-|TRBJ2-3|12|TRBV30
TGTGCCTGGAGTGTAAGCACAGATACGCAGTATTTT
CAWSVSTDTQYF
>-|-|TRBJ1-1|14|TRBV5-4
TGTGCCAGCAGCTTGGAGTTTGGAGACACTGAAGCTTTCTTT
CASSLEFGDTEAFF
>TRBD2|-|TRBJ2-6|15|TRBV2
TGTGCCAGCACTACTAGCGGGAGTGGATCCAACGTCCTGACTTTC
CASTTSGSGSNVLTF
>-|-|TRBJ1-5|15|TRBV4-1
TGCGCCAGCAGCCAAGAACCCACAGTCAATCAGCCCCAGCATTTT
CASSQEPTVNQPQHF
>TRBD1|-|TRBJ1-4|15|TRBV11-2
TGTGCCAGCAGCCGAGCCACGGACAGGTTTGAAAAACTGTTTTTT
CASSRATDRFEKLFF
>-|few|TRBJ2-2|12|TRBV6-5
TGTGCCATACAGGGAATCACCGGGGAGCTGTTTTTT
CAIQGITGELFF
>-|few|TRBJ2-6|17|TRBV11-1
TGTGCCAGCAGCCCCGGGACCGGGAACTCTGGGGCCAACGTCCTGACTTTC
CASSPGTGNSGANVLTF
>-|-|TRBJ2-7|17|TRBV2
TGTGCCAGCAGTGAAATCCTGACAGGTGGGAGCTCCTACGAGCAGTACTTC
CASSEILTGGSSYEQYF
>TRBD2|-|TRBJ2-3|17|TRBV4-2
TGTGCCAGCAGCCAAGATGAGGGGCGGGAGCAAGGAGATACGCAGTATTTT
CASSQDEGREQGDTQYF
>-|-|TRBJ2-7|17|TRBV5-4
TGTGCCAGCAGCCCCGAGGTGGCGCTAAGCCCTTACTACGAGCAGTACTTC
CASSPEVALSPYYEQYF
>TRBD2|-|TRBJ2-1|18|TRBV6-1
TGTGCCAGCAGTGAAGTACTAGCGGGAGCCGTAAGGGACAATGAGCAGTTCTTC
CASSEVLAGAVRDNEQFF
>-|few|TRBJ1-3|15|TRBV7-8
TGTGCCAGCAGCTTTGGGGACGGCTCTGGAAACACCATATATTTT
CASSFGDGSGNTIYF
>-|-|TRBJ2-7|14|TRBV9
TGTGCCAGCAGTCCCGGAGGGCTCGGATACGAGCAGTACTTC
CASSPGGLGYEQYF
>-|-|TRBJ1-2|13|TRBV6-5
TGTGCCAGCAGTTACTCGAATGGGTTTGGCTACACCTTC
CASSYSNGFGYTF
>-|-|TRBJ1-2|14|TRBV29-1
TGCAGCGTTGAAGACTCGACAGTAACCTATGGCTACACCTTC
CSVEDSTVTYGYTF
>TRBD1|-|TRBJ1-5|16|TRBV27
TGTGCCAGCAACCGGGACAGCCCGGGGCCGAATCAGCCCCAGCATTTT
CASNRDSPGPNQPQHF
>-|-|TRBJ2-5|15|TRBV14
TGTGCCAGCAGTCGCGGACACATGTCACGGGAGACCCAGTACTTC
CASSRGHMSRETQYF
>TRBD1|-|TRBJ1-1|13|TRBV30
TGTGCCTGGATAGTACAGGGGAACCCTGAAGCTTTCTTT
CAWIVQGNPEAFF
>TRBD1|-|TRBJ1-2|15|TRBV4-1
TGCGCCAGCAGCCAACGGACAGGGAATAACTATGGCTACACCTTC
CASSQRTGNNYGYTF
>-|-|TRBJ1-1|15|TRBV6-5
TGTGCCAGCAGGGTGAAGGGGGGCTTGAACACTGAAGCTTTCTTT
CASRVKGGLNTEAFF
>TRBD1|once|TRBJ1-5|15|TRBV27
TGTGCCAGCAGTTTAACAGGGGGTCACAATCAGCCCCAGCATTTT
CASSLTGGHNQPQHF
>-|-|TRBJ2-3|15|TRBV29-1
TGCAGCGCCCCGAAGGGCACCCGAGGGGCAGATACGCAGTATTTT
CSAPKGTRGADTQYF
>TRBD1|-|TRBJ2-7|14|TRBV10-3
TGTGCCATCAGTGAGGCCGGGACAGCTTACGAGCAGTACTTC
CAISEAGTAYEQYF
>-|-|TRBJ1-5|15|TRBV28
TGTGCCAGCAGTTTATCCCAAGGGGGGGGTCAGCCCCAGCATTTT
CASSLSQGGGQPQHF
>TRBD2|-|TRBJ2-5|15|TRBV27
TGTGCCAGCAGTTTGGCTAGCGGGAGCACAGAGACCCAGTACTTC
CASSLASGSTETQYF
>-|-|TRBJ2-7|13|TRBV30
TGTGCCTGGAGTGTGACAGATTCCTACGAGCAGTACTTC
CAWSVTDSYEQYF